The 22 T cell receptor beta chains in this list originate from one sample, sequenced in a study of blood T cells in healthy people across ages (dated by TCRdb to about 2015). The receptor library was made with 5' RACE. The instrument was an Illumina HiSeq 2500. The second PCR ran for roughly 7 to 12 cycles and used a J-beta primer mix along with a sample-barcoded 5' primer. The public reads were reprocessed in TCRdb via fastp at Q25 and MiXCR, keeping in-frame beta chains. Each record represents a unique CDR3 protein, reported with the most common genes and DNA among its rows. The sample contains more than 450,000 distinct CDR3 sequences, roughly a quarter of them found a single time. In total, the top ten clones hold approximately 3.6% of the sample. This sample also belongs to another study, concerning T cells of mothers and their children.

The specimen sequenced was blood. The source of these receptors is a boy between 2 and 10 years old in good health.

This clonotype was detected many times. V is TRBV7-2 and J is TRBJ2-7, with TRBD1 matching 10 bases. The length of the CDR3 is 15 residues. Germline V gives CDR1 SGHTA, CDR2 FQGNSA. Germline trimming cut 1 base from V and 3 bases from J; bases unmatched to any gene: 3. CDR3 nucleotides: TGTGCCAGCAGCTTAGACCGGGACAGGGGCTACGAGCAGTACTTC. This gives the protein CASSLDRDRGYEQYF.

The J gene is TRBJ2-5, the V gene TRBV20-1; D not certain. Per the germline V gene, CDR1 is DFQATT and CDR2 is SNEGSKA (reference sequence). This CDR3 is built from 13 residues. V was trimmed by 5 bases and J by 7 bases, leaving 17 bases between them. CDR3 sequence: CSAQDRTEWTQYF. The CDR3 coding sequence is TGCAGTGCTCAGGACCGTACAGAGTGGACCCAGTACTTC.

This clonotype was detected many times. The chain uses TRBV29-1 and TRBJ1-1, with a possible D match to TRBD1 (5 bases). Trimming stripped 5 bases from V and 4 bases from J, with 14 bases between. CDR1 is SQVTM, CDR2 ANQGSEA, per germline. The CDR3 contains 13 residues. In DNA, the CDR3 is TGCAGCGTTTCTCAGACGGGGACCACTGAAGCTTTCTTT. This gives the protein CSVSQTGTTEAFF. Full variable domain (outside the CDR3, taken from reference TRBV29-1 and TRBJ1-1): SAVISQKPSRDICQRGTSLTIQCQVDSQVTMMFWYRQQPGQSLTLIATANQGSEATYESGFVIDKFPISRPNLTFSTLTVSNMSPEDSSIYLCSVSQTGTTEAFFGQGTRLTVV.

This clonotype was observed a handful of times. The chain combines TRBV7-2 with TRBJ2-6, with D possibly matching TRBD1 (6 bases). CDR3 length: 17 amino acids. The ends were cut back, 2 bases at V and 0 bases at J, with 11 bases in the middle. Germline CDR1 reads SGHTA; CDR2 reads FQGNSA. The CDR3 coding sequence is TGTGCCAGCAGCTTAAAAACAGGGAGCTCTGGGGCCAACGTCCTGACTTTC. Protein product: CASSLKTGSSGANVLTF.

V gene TRBV27 combines with J gene TRBJ1-1, with TRBD1 matching over 8 bases. Germline V gene sequence: CDR1 MNHEY, CDR2 SMNVEV (reference sequence). The CDR3 loop spans 17 amino acids. With 0 bases clipped from V and 1 base from J, the junction kept 7 bases outside the gene matches. Here the CDR3 reads CASSLSDKTGANTEAFF. The CDR3 bases are TGTGCCAGCAGTTTATCCGATAAGACAGGGGCGAACACTGAAGCTTTCTTT.

This clonotype has ten or more counts. CDR3 sequence (DNA): TGTGCCAGCAGTGAAAGGGTTGATAGCGGGGGGCGAAAAGAGACCCAGTACTTC. It codes for CASSERVDSGGRKETQYF. V is TRBV25-1 and J is TRBJ2-5; 10 bases fit TRBD2. Germline CDR1 MGHDK, CDR2 SYGVNS. The CDR3 extends over 18 amino acids. J lost 3 bases, V lost 2 bases, and 12 bases had no gene match.

The sample holds a few counts of this clonotype. This chain links TRBV25-1 with TRBJ2-7; tentative D call: TRBD1 (5 bases). The V end lost 3 bases, the J end lost 0 bases, and 12 bases lay between the germline ends. This CDR3 has 15 residues. CDR1 MGHDK and CDR2 SYGVNS come from the germline V gene. The CDR3 spells CASSDPRALSYEQYF. The CDR3 DNA follows: TGTGCCAGCAGTGACCCCAGGGCCCTCTCCTACGAGCAGTACTTC.

The V call is TRBV3-1, the J call TRBJ2-7, with 7 nucleotides matching TRBD1. This CDR3 is 14 amino acids long. With V trimmed by 1 base and J by 6 bases, 6 bases remained unmatched. CDR1 and CDR2 from the germline V gene are LGHDT and YNNKEL (reference sequence). CDR3 region: CASSQGAGGPEQYF. The DNA of the CDR3 is TGTGCCAGCAGCCAAGGGGCAGGGGGACCCGAGCAGTACTTC.

This clonotype was seen a handful of times. This sequence joins TRBV12-3 or TRBV12-4 and TRBJ1-4, with no clear D. V was pared by 3 bases and J by 4 bases, with 12 bases between. CDR3 length: 15 residues. The CDR3 here is CASSFRPVVNEKLFF. For the CDR3, the DNA is TGTGCCAGCAGTTTTAGGCCCGTGGTTAATGAAAAACTGTTTTTT.

This clonotype was picked up many times. This chain uses TRBV12-3 or TRBV12-4 with TRBJ2-7; D possibly corresponds to TRBD2 (5 bases). The CDR3 extends over 13 amino acids. V shed 4 bases and J shed 2 bases, with 9 bases lying between them. The CDR3, as DNA: TGTGCCAGCAGTTCGGACGGGGCCTACGAGCAGTACTTC. It translates to CASSSDGAYEQYF.

The CDR3 loop is CASSFPDRVTDTQYF. DNA for the CDR3: TGTGCCAGCAGCTTCCCGGACAGGGTCACAGATACGCAGTATTTT. The chain has TRBV7-9 and TRBJ2-3, with 8 bases lining up with TRBD1. The trim removed 3 bases at V and 2 bases at J, leaving 4 bases unmatched. The CDR3 contains 15 residues. Germline V gives CDR1 SEHNR, CDR2 FQNEAQ (reference sequence).

Remarks on this clonotype: In this CDR3 the conserved last residue, phenylalanine or tryptophan, is missing, so a read error is likely. The rearrangement uses TRBV7-6 and TRBJ1-4, with D perhaps TRBD1 (5 bases). The CDR3 loop spans 14 amino acids. Between the trimmed V and J ends, which lost 1 base and 5 bases, there was a span of 8 bases. Germline V gene lookup returns CDR1 SGHVS and CDR2 FNYEAQ. CDR3 in amino acids: CASSLDDSNEKLFL. The CDR3 DNA reads TGTGCCAGCAGCTTAGATGACAGCAATGAAAAACTGTTTCTT.

The rearrangement links TRBV6-2 or TRBV6-3 to TRBJ2-7, with D perhaps given as TRBD1 or TRBD2 (5 bases each). The germline CDR1 and CDR2 sequences are MNHEY and SVGEGT. V gave up 8 bases and J gave up 4 bases, with 15 bases separating them. The CDR3 loop spans 13 amino acids. This CDR3 reads CASAGRARYEQYF. CDR3 nucleotide sequence: TGTGCCAGCGCGGGCAGGGCGCGATACGAGCAGTACTTC.

The J gene is TRBJ2-2, the V gene TRBV19; maybe TRBD1 (6 bases). Germline assignment: CDR1 LNHDA and CDR2 SQIVND (reference sequence). This CDR3 is built from 16 residues. Trimming left V 1 base short and J 4 bases short, with 13 bases between. The CDR3 region has the DNA TGTGCCAGTAGTATAGTTAGGACAGTCCGCACCGGGGAGCTGTTTTTT. Translation: CASSIVRTVRTGELFF.

The V gene is TRBV20-1, the J gene TRBJ2-7, with D possibly TRBD2 on 6 matching bases. Germline values: CDR1 DFQATT, CDR2 SNEGSKA (reference sequence). There are 13 residues in the CDR3. The V and J ends lost 0 bases and 5 bases respectively, with 11 bases between them. In nucleotides, the CDR3 is TGCAGTGCTAGAGAGGCTGGAGGGGACGAGCAGTACTTC. Translating it yields CSAREAGGDEQYF.

This clonotype was observed a few times. The chain couples TRBV3-1 to TRBJ1-4, with 8 positions matching TRBD1. Per the germline V gene, CDR1 is LGHDT and CDR2 is YNNKEL (reference sequence). There are 15 residues in the CDR3. V lost 1 base to trimming and J lost 5 bases; unmatched junction nucleotides: 3. Here the CDR3 DNA reads TGTGCCAGCAGCCAAGTCGGGACAGGCAATGAAAAACTGTTTTTT. Its protein is CASSQVGTGNEKLFF.

This clonotype occurred a few times. The V and J genes are TRBV10-2 and TRBJ2-1, with D perhaps matching TRBD2 (5 bases). The CDR3 spans 15 residues. V was clipped by 5 bases and J by 2 bases, with 13 bases between them. Germline V lookup: CDR1 WSHSY, CDR2 SAAADI. The CDR3 sequence: CASSNLLEAYNEQFF. The CDR3 DNA reads as TGCGCCAGCAGTAACCTACTAGAGGCCTACAATGAGCAGTTCTTC.

The DNA for the CDR3 is TGCGCCAGCAGCTCAGACAGGGGGCAAGGCCCCCAGCATTTT. It is translated as CASSSDRGQGPQHF. The rearrangement uses TRBV4-3 and TRBJ1-5; 10 bases map to TRBD1. The CDR3 contains 14 residues. Germline CDR1 is LGHNA and CDR2 is YSLEER. V shed 5 bases and J 10 bases; nucleotides not matched to a gene: 8.

This chain uses TRBV7-2 with TRBJ2-1; TRBD1 is a possible D gene (6 bases). Trimming removed 1 base from V and 8 bases from J, with 18 bases in between. The V gene's germline CDR1 is SGHTA and CDR2 FQGNSA. The CDR3 has 16 amino acids. Here the CDR3 reads CASSLVGDITVDEQFF. CDR3 sequence (DNA): TGTGCCAGCAGCTTAGTTGGGGACATTACAGTCGATGAGCAGTTCTTC. Together with reference TRBV7-2 and TRBJ2-1, the CDR3 gives the full variable domain: GAGVSQSPSNKVTEKGKDVELRCDPISGHTALYWYRQSLGQGLEFLIYFQGNSAPDKSGLPSDRFSAERTGGSVSTLTIQRTQQEDSAVYLCASSLVGDITVDEQFFGPGTRLTVL.

This clonotype was picked up a small number of times. CDR3 sequence: CASSHLRDVNYEQYF. In DNA, the CDR3 is TGTGCCAGCAGCCACCTCCGGGACGTAAACTACGAGCAGTACTTC. The chain couples TRBV11-2 to TRBJ2-7; either TRBD1 or TRBD2 may fit D (5 bases each). The germline gives CDR1 SGHAT, CDR2 FQNNGV. Trimming removed 5 bases from V and 3 bases from J, with 17 bases in between. The CDR3 runs 15 residues.

The rearrangement uses TRBV30 and TRBJ2-6; D is ambiguous. This CDR3 is 14 amino acids long. Germline CDR1 reads GTSNPN; CDR2 reads SVGIG (reference sequence). The germline V and J ends were trimmed by 6 bases and 0 bases, with 9 bases remaining between them. The CDR3 region has the DNA TGTGCCTGCCTGAAGTCCTCTGGGGCCAACGTCCTGACTTTC. Its protein is CACLKSSGANVLTF.

This chain links TRBV11-2 with TRBJ2-1; perhaps TRBD2 as D (5 bases). The J call may be incorrect, as the DNA end agrees better with TRBJ2-7. The CDR3 has 14 residues. Germline assignment: CDR1 SGHAT and CDR2 FQNNGV. The CDR3 region is CASSSLTIYYEQYF. CDR3 sequence (DNA): TGTGCCAGCAGCTCTTTGACTATTTACTACGAGCAGTACTTC.